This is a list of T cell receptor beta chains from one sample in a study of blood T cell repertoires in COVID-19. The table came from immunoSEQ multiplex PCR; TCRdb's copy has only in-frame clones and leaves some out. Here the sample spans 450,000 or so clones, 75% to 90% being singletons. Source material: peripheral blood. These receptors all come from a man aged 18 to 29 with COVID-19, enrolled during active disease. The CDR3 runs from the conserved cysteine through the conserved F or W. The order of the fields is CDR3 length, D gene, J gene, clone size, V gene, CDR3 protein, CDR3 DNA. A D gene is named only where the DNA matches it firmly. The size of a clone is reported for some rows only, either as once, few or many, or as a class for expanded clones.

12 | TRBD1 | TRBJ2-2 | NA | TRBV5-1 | CASRQGTGELFF | TGCGCCAGTAGACAGGGGACCGGGGAGCTGTTTTTT
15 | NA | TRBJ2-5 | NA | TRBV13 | CASSGGPGRGETQYF | TGTGCCAGCAGCGGGGGCCCCGGACGAGGGGAGACCCAGTACTTC
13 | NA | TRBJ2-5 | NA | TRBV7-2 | CASGRQVQETQYF | TGTGCCAGCGGCCGACAGGTCCAAGAGACCCAGTACTTC
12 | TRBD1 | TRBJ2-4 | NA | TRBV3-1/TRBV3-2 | CASSPGGGIQYF | TGTGCCAGCAGCCCAGGGGGCGGCATTCAGTACTTC
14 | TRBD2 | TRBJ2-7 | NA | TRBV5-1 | CASSLASGHYEQYF | TGCGCCAGCAGCTTAGCTAGCGGGCACTACGAGCAGTACTTC
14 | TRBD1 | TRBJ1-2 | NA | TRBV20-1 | CSASGTGGDYGYTF | TGCAGTGCTAGTGGGACAGGGGGCGACTATGGCTACACCTTC
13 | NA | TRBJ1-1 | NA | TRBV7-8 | CASSTVMNTEAFF | TGTGCCAGCAGTACAGTGATGAACACTGAAGCTTTCTTT
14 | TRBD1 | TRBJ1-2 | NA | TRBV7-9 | CASSFDRVNYGYTF | TGTGCCAGCAGCTTCGACAGGGTGAACTATGGCTACACCTTC
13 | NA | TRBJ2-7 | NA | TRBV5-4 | CASTVQGGYEQYF | TGTGCCAGCACTGTGCAAGGGGGCTACGAGCAGTACTTC
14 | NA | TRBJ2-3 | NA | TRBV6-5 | CASSRDITTDTQYF | TGTGCCAGCAGTCGGGACATTACCACCGATACGCAGTATTTT
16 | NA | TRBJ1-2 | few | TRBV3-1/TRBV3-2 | CASSQVAGGTHHGYTF | TGTGCCAGCAGCCAAGTCGCGGGGGGGACCCACCATGGCTACACCTTC
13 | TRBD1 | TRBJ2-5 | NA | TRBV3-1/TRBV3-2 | CASSNEQGETQYF | TGTGCCAGCAGCAACGAACAGGGGGAGACCCAGTACTTC
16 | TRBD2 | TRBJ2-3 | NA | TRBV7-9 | CASSASGTSKTDTQYF | TGTGCCAGCAGTGCGTCCGGGACTAGTAAGACAGATACGCAGTATTTT
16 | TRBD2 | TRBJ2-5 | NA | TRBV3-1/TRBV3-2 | CASSQGLAGARETQYF | TGTGCCAGCAGCCAAGGACTAGCGGGAGCTCGGGAGACCCAGTACTTC
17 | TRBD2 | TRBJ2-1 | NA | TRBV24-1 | CATSEAGTVAGYNEQFF | TGTGCCACCAGTGAGGCGGGGACGGTAGCGGGTTACAATGAGCAGTTCTTC
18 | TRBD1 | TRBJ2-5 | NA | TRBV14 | CASSQYLGQGKGQETQYF | TGTGCCAGCAGCCAGTACCTCGGACAGGGGAAGGGGCAAGAGACCCAGTACTTC